This T cell receptor (beta chain) originates from a study of cytotoxic CD8 clonotypes in ibrutinib-treated CLL. Sequencing was designed to attain a depth spanning 1 in 200,000 to 1 in 1 million T cells. Assay used: immunoSEQ multiplex PCR; TCRdb lists only in-frame clones, some missing. The sample has fewer than 400,000 clones, around 66% seen once. Germline V lookup: CDR1 SGHVS, CDR2 FNYEAQ. The CDR3 consists of 13 residues. V lost 5 bases to trimming and J lost 8 bases, with 13 bases between them. This specimen consisted of PBMCs, obtained after 36 months of ibrutinib treatment. The chain carries TRBV7-6 and TRBJ2-1; TRBD1 is a possible D gene (6 bases). This TCR came from a human donor with chronic lymphocytic leukemia. CDR3 protein: CASSLTGWHEQFF. CDR3 coding DNA: TGTGCCAGCAGCCTAACAGGGTGGCATGAGCAGTTCTTC.